A single sample is the source of the 28 T cell receptor beta chains below, sequenced in a study of memory CD4+ T cells and cytomegalovirus serostatus. Single viable CD3+CD4+CD8-CD45RO+ cells were sorted as the memory CD4+ T cells. The method was immunoSEQ multiplex PCR; TCRdb's version includes in-frame clones alone and lacks a portion of them. The sample consists of about 60,000 clones, roughly 77% of them appearing once. The sample consisted of memory CD4+ T cells from blood. The source is an adult in good health and CMV-seropositive.

The V call is TRBV18, the J call TRBJ2-5; possible D gene TRBD2, 5 bases. Germline values: CDR1 KGHSH, CDR2 LQKENI. CDR3 length equals 15 residues. V was cut by 1 base and J by 5 bases, with 14 bases left in between. The CDR3: CASSPLDQAGETQYF. DNA of the CDR3: TGTGCCAGCTCACCACTGGATCAGGCGGGCGAGACCCAGTACTTC. Together with reference TRBV18 and TRBJ2-5, the CDR3 gives the full variable domain: NAGVMQNPRHLVRRRGQEARLRCSPMKGHSHVYWYRQLPEEGLKFMVYLQKENIIDESGMPKERFSAEFPKEGPSILRIQQVVRGDSAAYFCASSPLDQAGETQYFGPGTRLLVL.

This clone was counted once. The chain employs TRBV28 and TRBJ1-5, with TRBD1 matching over 8 bases. Germline V CDR1 and CDR2: MDHEN, SYDVKM. The length of the CDR3 is 15 residues. The ends lost 7 bases at V and 4 bases at J; junction bases unmatched: 9. CDR3 nucleotide sequence: TGTGCCAGCACGGGGGCGGACAGGGATAATCAGCCCCAGCATTTT. Translating gives CASTGADRDNQPQHF.

The V gene is TRBV25-1, the J gene TRBJ2-1; 11 bases agree with TRBD2. CDR3 length: 15 residues. CDR1 and CDR2 (germline): MGHDK, SYGVNS. With 4 bases clipped from V and 5 bases from J, the junction kept 4 bases outside the gene matches. The CDR3 loop reads CASSAPGLADNEQFF. In DNA, the CDR3 is TGTGCCAGCAGTGCACCGGGACTAGCGGACAATGAGCAGTTCTTC.

This sequence joins TRBV28 and TRBJ2-7; 9 nucleotides line up with TRBD1. From germline, CDR1 is MDHEN and CDR2 SYDVKM. V gave up 7 bases and J gave up 1 base; unmatched junction bases: 8. The CDR3 totals 15 residues. CDR3: CASTAGTGLSYEQYF. The CDR3 DNA sequence: TGTGCCAGCACTGCCGGGACAGGGTTATCCTACGAGCAGTACTTC.

This clone was counted a few times. CDR3 region: CASSFYIGGYGNTIYF. The CDR3 DNA follows: TGCGCCAGCAGCTTCTATATAGGCGGTTATGGAAACACCATATATTTT. The rearrangement uses TRBV5-1 and TRBJ1-3; no definite D call. V gave up 2 bases and J gave up 3 bases, with 15 bases separating them. This CDR3 has 16 amino acids. CDR1 SGHRS and CDR2 YFSETQ come from the germline V gene.

This clone was recorded once. The rearrangement links TRBV7-9 to TRBJ1-2; TRBD1 matches 7 bases. Germline V gene data show CDR1 as SEHNR and CDR2 as FQNEAQ (reference sequence). The length of the CDR3 is 16 residues. J lost 8 bases, V lost 2 bases, and 14 bases had no gene match. The CDR3 loop reads CASSLSALNRGAGYTF. CDR3 nucleotides: TGTGCCAGCAGCTTATCGGCCCTAAACAGGGGTGCAGGCTACACCTTC.

In nucleotides, the CDR3 is TGTGCCTGGAGGGGCGGAAACATTCAGTACTTC. As protein: CAWRGGNIQYF. V is TRBV30 and J is TRBJ2-4, with D unresolved. Germline CDR1 is GTSNPN and CDR2 is SVGIG (reference sequence). This CDR3 is built from 11 residues. The germline V and J ends were trimmed by 3 bases and 6 bases, with 6 bases remaining between them. Together with reference TRBV30 and TRBJ2-4, the CDR3 gives the full variable domain: SQTIHQWPATLVQPVGSPLSLECTVEGTSNPNLYWYRQAAGRGLQLLFYSVGIGQISSEVPQNLSASRPQDRQFILSSKKLLLSDSGFYLCAWRGGNIQYFGAGTRLSVL.

V usage is TRBV7-2 and J usage is TRBJ2-7, with D hard to call. The germline V gene encodes CDR1 SGHTA and CDR2 FQGNSA. V lost 5 bases and J 0 bases, leaving 14 bases between the germline ends. There are 15 residues in the CDR3. This chain's CDR3 is CASSPAPAVSYEQYF. CDR3 DNA sequence: TGTGCCAGCAGCCCAGCGCCAGCAGTCTCCTACGAGCAGTACTTC.

The J gene is TRBJ2-5, the V gene TRBV6-6; D might be TRBD1 (6 bases). The length of the CDR3 is 14 residues. Germline values: CDR1 MNHNY, CDR2 SVGAGI (reference sequence). The V and J ends lost 7 bases and 4 bases respectively, with 16 bases between them. The CDR3 bases are TGTGCCAGCACCGCGGTCAGGGGAGCAGAGACCCAGTACTTC. This translates into CASTAVRGAETQYF.

The chain combines TRBV7-2 with TRBJ1-2, with 10 bases that match TRBD1. From germline, CDR1 is SGHTA and CDR2 FQGNSA. Trimming removed 1 base from V and 2 bases from J; junction bases left unmatched: 4. The CDR3 has 16 amino acids. The CDR3 loop is CASSLGGTGANYGYTF. Written as DNA, the CDR3 is TGTGCCAGCAGCTTAGGAGGGACAGGGGCAAACTATGGCTACACCTTC.

The genes are TRBV19 and TRBJ2-7; 11 positions match TRBD1. The length of the CDR3 is 16 residues. CDR1 LNHDA and CDR2 SQIVND come from the germline V gene (reference sequence). Trimming at V came to 2 bases and at J to 6 bases, leaving 9 bases not matched to a gene. As DNA, the CDR3 is TGTGCCAGTAGTATACCCCGGACAGGGGGCCTCTTCGAGCAGTACTTC. Translated: CASSIPRTGGLFEQYF.

The rearrangement uses TRBV18 and TRBJ2-5, with TRBD2 as a possible D gene (6 bases). CDR3 size: 14 residues. Germline assignment: CDR1 KGHSH and CDR2 LQKENI. The ends were cut back, 1 base at V and 5 bases at J, with 11 bases in the middle. DNA for the CDR3: TGTGCCAGCTCACCACAGTGGGACTCGGAGACCCAGTACTTC. Translation: CASSPQWDSETQYF.

The genes are TRBV11-1 and TRBJ2-5; tentatively, D is TRBD1 (5 bases). The CDR3 length is 14 residues. V lost 4 bases and J 1 base, leaving 10 bases between the germline ends. CDR1 and CDR2 (germline): SGHAT, FQDESV (reference sequence). CDR3 sequence reads: CASSSAGLQETQYF. DNA for the CDR3: TGTGCCAGCAGCTCCGCAGGGCTCCAAGAGACCCAGTACTTC.

This chain uses TRBV5-4 with TRBJ2-1, with TRBD1 identical over 11 bases. This CDR3 region has 16 residues. The germline gives CDR1 SGHNT, CDR2 YYREEE (reference sequence). The trim removed 1 base at V and 8 bases at J, leaving 8 bases unmatched. The CDR3 DNA reads as TGTGCCAGCAGCTTGCCCGGGACAGGGGGATTTCATGAGCAGTTCTTC. It is translated as CASSLPGTGGFHEQFF.

This chain uses TRBV25-1 with TRBJ2-1; TRBD2 might be the D (5 bases). The CDR3 contains 16 residues. Germline CDR1 is MGHDK and CDR2 is SYGVNS. The V end lost 2 bases, the J end lost 6 bases, and 17 bases lay between the germline ends. The CDR3 DNA sequence: TGTGCCAGCAGTGAAGAGAGGGTTTGGAATCTCAATGAGCAGTTCTTC. This translates into CASSEERVWNLNEQFF.

This clone was found a few times. V gene TRBV5-4 combines with J gene TRBJ2-1; D unresolved. Germline-derived CDR1 and CDR2 are SGHNT and YYREEE (reference sequence). Trimming took 2 bases from V and 8 from J, leaving 5 bases between them. This CDR3 has 11 residues. This CDR3 is CASSLVDEQFF. CDR3 coding DNA: TGTGCCAGCAGCTTAGTAGATGAGCAGTTCTTC. The whole variable domain, remainder taken from reference TRBV5-4 and TRBJ2-1, is ETGVTQSPTHLIKTRGQQVTLRCSSQSGHNTVSWYQQALGQGPQFIFQYYREEENGRGNFPPRFSGLQFPNYSSELNVNALELDDSALYLCASSLVDEQFFGPGTRLTVL.

The count of this clone is one. This chain joins TRBV5-4 and TRBJ1-3, with a tentative D call TRBD1 (5 bases). Per the germline V gene, CDR1 is SGHNT and CDR2 is YYREEE (reference sequence). The CDR3 runs 15 residues. V was trimmed by 4 bases and J by 4 bases, leaving 15 bases between them. The CDR3 DNA reads as TGTGCCAGCAGCCAAGGGGAAACGGCGGGAAACACCATATATTTT. Translating it yields CASSQGETAGNTIYF. Together with reference TRBV5-4 and TRBJ1-3, the CDR3 gives the full variable domain: ETGVTQSPTHLIKTRGQQVTLRCSSQSGHNTVSWYQQALGQGPQFIFQYYREEENGRGNFPPRFSGLQFPNYSSELNVNALELDDSALYLCASSQGETAGNTIYFGEGSWLTVV.

The chain uses TRBV10-3 and TRBJ1-1, with TRBD1 matching over 7 bases. Germline trimming cut 10 bases from V and 1 base from J; bases unmatched to any gene: 9. The CDR3 consists of 14 residues. Germline-derived CDR1 and CDR2 are ENHRY and SYGVKD. The chain's CDR3 is CASSNRGQNTEAFF. CDR3 DNA: TGTGCCAGTTCAAACAGGGGTCAGAACACTGAAGCTTTCTTT.

This clone was detected many times. This sequence joins TRBV9 and TRBJ2-5; D is ambiguous. V dropped 4 bases and J dropped 4 bases, with 14 bases sitting between them. Per germline, CDR1 SGDLS and CDR2 YYNGEE. This CDR3 has 14 residues. Written as DNA, the CDR3 is TGTGCCAGCAGCAGTGGAGTCGGCCCAGAGACCCAGTACTTC. Its protein is CASSSGVGPETQYF.

The chain is built from TRBV5-6 and TRBJ1-5; weak D call: TRBD1 (5 bases). The germline gives CDR1 SGHDT, CDR2 YYEEEE. The CDR3 loop spans 15 amino acids. Deletions cut 3 bases from V and 0 bases from J, with 10 bases between. In DNA, the CDR3 is TGTGCCAGCAGCTCGGGACTCTATAGCAATCAGCCCCAGCATTTT. It is translated as CASSSGLYSNQPQHF. The entire variable domain, with the rest obtained from reference TRBV5-6 and TRBJ1-5, is as follows: DAGVTQSPTHLIKTRGQQVTLRCSPKSGHDTVSWYQQALGQGPQFIFQYYEEEERQRGNFPDRFSGHQFPNYSSELNVNALLLGDSALYLCASSSGLYSNQPQHFGDGTRLSIL.

This clone was counted a single time. The chain uses TRBV7-9 and TRBJ2-4; the D is unclear. V was shortened by 1 base and J by 2 bases, with 12 bases between the two germline ends. The CDR3 totals 16 residues. The V gene's germline CDR1 is SEHNR and CDR2 FQNEAQ (reference sequence). The CDR3 protein is CASSLEWMGTKNIQYF. CDR3 in DNA: TGTGCCAGCAGCTTAGAGTGGATGGGGACCAAAAACATTCAGTACTTC.

This rearrangement joins TRBV5-8 to TRBJ2-3, with TRBD1 matching over 11 bases. Germline V gives CDR1 SGHTS, CDR2 YDEGEE. The junction had 6 bases not matched to a gene; V was cut back by 3 bases and J by 6 bases. The CDR3 consists of 15 residues. The chain's CDR3 is CASSSPRDRGDTQYF. CDR3 coding DNA: TGTGCCAGCAGCTCCCCCCGGGACAGGGGGGATACGCAGTATTTT.

The rearrangement links TRBV6-4 to TRBJ1-2; D uncertain. Between the trimmed V and J ends, which lost 3 bases and 0 bases, there was a span of 8 bases. Looked up from germline, CDR1 is MRHNA and CDR2 is SNTAGT. The CDR3 spans 14 residues. CDR3 sequence: CASSETATNYGYTF. The DNA for the CDR3 is TGTGCCAGCAGTGAGACGGCTACTAACTATGGCTACACCTTC.

This chain uses TRBV7-9 with TRBJ2-3, with 9 bases aligning to TRBD1. Germline V CDR1 and CDR2: SEHNR, FQNEAQ (reference sequence). CDR3 length: 13 residues. The V segment lost 3 bases and the J segment 6 bases; nucleotides outside the gene matches: 1. CDR3 sequence reads: CASSFGTGDTQYF. CDR3 DNA sequence: TGTGCCAGCAGCTTCGGGACAGGGGATACGCAGTATTTT.

The rearrangement uses TRBV6-1 and TRBJ2-7; D might be TRBD1 or TRBD2, each matching 5 bases. V was pared by 1 base and J by 7 bases, with 20 bases between. Germline V gene data show CDR1 as MNHNS and CDR2 as SASEGT. The CDR3 spans 16 residues. The CDR3 region has the DNA TGTGCCAGCAGTGAAGATTTCGGGGCAGACTGGGGGGAGCAGTACGTC. Its protein is CASSEDFGADWGEQYV.

The chain links TRBV5-4 to TRBJ1-1, with D possibly being TRBD1 (5 bases). The CDR3 has 13 residues. V lost 0 bases, J lost 11 bases, and 14 bases lay in between. CDR1 SGHNT and CDR2 YYREEE come from the germline V gene (reference sequence). The CDR3 loop reads CASSLAGMGGAFF. The CDR3 DNA sequence: TGTGCCAGCAGCTTGGCGGGTATGGGGGGGGCTTTCTTT.

DNA of the CDR3: TGCGCCAGCAGCTTGATAGCGGGAGGGGGCACAGATACGCAGTATTTT. Residues: CASSLIAGGGTDTQYF. The chain recombines TRBV5-1 with TRBJ2-3; 11 bases are shared with TRBD2. CDR1 is SGHRS, CDR2 YFSETQ, per germline. CDR3 size: 16 residues. Unmatched junction bases numbered 2, after V lost 1 base and J lost 1 base.

This chain connects TRBV11-2 to TRBJ2-1, with D perhaps matching TRBD1 (5 bases). The CDR3 covers 14 residues. V lost 4 bases and J 1 base, leaving 8 bases between the germline ends. CDR1 is SGHAT and CDR2 is FQNNGV in the germline V gene. The CDR3 loop reads CASSSRVSYNEQFF. For the CDR3, the DNA is TGTGCCAGCAGCTCCAGGGTTTCCTACAATGAGCAGTTCTTC.